A single sample gave rise to the 27 T cell receptor beta chains below, sequenced in a study of blood T cell repertoires in COVID-19. Assay used: immunoSEQ multiplex PCR; TCRdb lists only in-frame clones, some missing. The table lists 140,000 to 150,000 clones, around 82% of them singletons, with 15% in the top ten. Sequenced input: peripheral blood. The receptors originated from a human donor with acute or convalescent COVID-19. The donor label of this sample is uncertain.

The CDR3 DNA sequence: TGTGCCAGCAGTCGCCCAGGACTAGCGGGGGGGCCCTCGGCAGATACGCAGTATTTT. It codes for CASSRPGLAGGPSADTQYF. The chain employs TRBV27 and TRBJ2-3; 15 nucleotides match TRBD2. Trimming cost V 5 bases and J 4 bases; bases outside gene matches: 13. In germline, CDR1 is MNHEY, CDR2 SMNVEV (reference sequence). This CDR3 has 19 amino acids.

The V gene is TRBV15, the J gene TRBJ2-3; 9 positions match TRBD2. This CDR3 region has 19 residues. V lost 0 bases and J lost 6; bases outside the gene matches: 16. Germline lookup yields CDR1 LNHNV and CDR2 YYDKDF (reference sequence). The CDR3 region is CATSRDRVQLAGAVDTQYF. The CDR3 DNA is TGTGCCACCAGCAGAGATCGGGTCCAACTAGCGGGTGCGGTCGATACGCAGTATTTT. Using reference TRBV15 and TRBJ2-3 for the parts outside the CDR3, the full variable domain is DAMVIQNPRYQVTQFGKPVTLSCSQTLNHNVMYWYQQKSSQAPKLLFHYYDKDFNNEADTPDNFQSRRPNTSFCFLDIRSPGLGDTAMYLCATSRDRVQLAGAVDTQYFGPGTRLTVL.

On this clone itself: In the same sample, other DNA sequences code for this CDR3. The chain employs TRBV30 and TRBJ1-2; D may be TRBD1 (6 bases). Germline V gives CDR1 GTSNPN, CDR2 SVGIG (reference sequence). The V gene lost 2 bases and the J gene lost 3 bases, with 10 bases spanning the gap. The length of the CDR3 is 13 residues. The CDR3 DNA reads as TGTGCCTGGAGTACACAGGGAGACTATGGCTACACCTTC. This sequence encodes CAWSTQGDYGYTF.

V gene TRBV18 combines with J gene TRBJ2-7, with TRBD1 as a possible D gene (6 bases). The germline V and J ends were trimmed by 2 bases and 4 bases, with 9 bases remaining between them. Germline V gene sequence: CDR1 KGHSH, CDR2 LQKENI. This CDR3 comprises 13 residues. In DNA, the CDR3 is TGTGCCAGCTCACCAGGGACAACTTACGAGCAGTACTTC. Protein: CASSPGTTYEQYF.

The chain uses TRBV4-3 and TRBJ1-6; TRBD1 is a possible D gene (5 bases). This CDR3 is built from 15 residues. With 0 bases removed from V and 3 bases from J, the gap between germline ends came to 6 bases. Germline values: CDR1 LGHNA, CDR2 YSLEER. The CDR3 loop reads CASSQEDSYNSPLHF. The CDR3 region has the DNA TGCGCCAGCAGCCAAGAAGACAGCTATAATTCACCCCTCCACTTT.

The chain couples TRBV6-1 to TRBJ2-1, with 7 bases lining up with TRBD2. Germline V CDR1 and CDR2: MNHNS, SASEGT. The CDR3 is 15 amino acids. Losses at the gene ends were 2 bases for V and 4 bases for J; bases not matched to a gene: 5. The CDR3 reads CASSESAGEYNEQFF. The CDR3 nucleotides read TGTGCCAGCAGTGAATCTGCGGGGGAATACAATGAGCAGTTCTTC.

V gene TRBV30 combines with J gene TRBJ2-1; TRBD1 might be the D (6 bases). The CDR3 runs 14 residues. V was pared by 3 bases and J by 9 bases, with 18 bases between. The germline V gene has CDR1 GTSNPN and CDR2 SVGIG (reference sequence). CDR3 region: CAWSPGNRALEQFF. In DNA, the CDR3 is TGTGCCTGGAGCCCAGGGAACAGGGCTCTTGAGCAGTTCTTC. Filled out from reference TRBV30 and TRBJ2-1, the complete variable domain reads SQTIHQWPATLVQPVGSPLSLECTVEGTSNPNLYWYRQAAGRGLQLLFYSVGIGQISSEVPQNLSASRPQDRQFILSSKKLLLSDSGFYLCAWSPGNRALEQFFGPGTRLTVL.

The chain joins TRBV6-1 to TRBJ1-1; D uncertain. Germline V gives CDR1 MNHNS, CDR2 SASEGT. Trimming removed 2 bases from V and 3 bases from J, with 13 bases in between. The CDR3 is made up of 15 amino acids. The CDR3 spells CASSERIYGDTEAFF. CDR3 in DNA: TGTGCCAGCAGTGAAAGGATTTACGGGGACACTGAAGCTTTCTTT.

This clone was detected only once. The chain has TRBV28 and TRBJ1-4, with D unclear. The CDR3 consists of 14 residues. The V end was cut by 5 bases, the J end by 0 bases, with 7 bases between. Germline assignment: CDR1 MDHEN and CDR2 SYDVKM. The DNA for the CDR3 is TGTGCCAGCAGTCAGTTGGCAACTAATGAAAAACTGTTTTTT. It yields the protein CASSQLATNEKLFF. Using reference TRBV28 and TRBJ1-4 for the parts outside the CDR3, the full variable domain is DVKVTQSSRYLVKRTGEKVFLECVQDMDHENMFWYRQDPGLGLRLIYFSYDVKMKEKGDIPEGYSVSREKKERFSLILESASTNQTSMYLCASSQLATNEKLFFGSGTQLSVL.

The V and J genes are TRBV12-3 or TRBV12-4 and TRBJ1-1; unclear D gene. This CDR3 is built from 12 residues. Trimming removed 1 base at V and 5 bases at J, with 5 bases between. Here the CDR3 reads CASSLVYTEAFF. The CDR3 region has the DNA TGTGCCAGCAGTTTAGTTTATACTGAAGCTTTCTTT.

The chain is built from TRBV5-4 and TRBJ2-7; D unresolved. Germline CDR1 is SGHNT and CDR2 is YYREEE (reference sequence). The CDR3 runs to 14 residues. Trimming left V 4 bases short and J 3 bases short, with 14 bases between. This CDR3 is CASSAALSDYEQYF. CDR3 sequence (DNA): TGTGCCAGCAGCGCGGCCCTGTCAGACTACGAGCAGTACTTC.

The V call is TRBV6-6, the J call TRBJ1-2; TRBD1 matches at 7 bases. Per germline, CDR1 MNHNY and CDR2 SVGAGI (reference sequence). The CDR3 contains 14 residues. With V trimmed by 4 bases and J by 4 bases, 6 bases remained unmatched. The CDR3 region has the DNA TGTGCCAGCAGTTCTGTAGGGACAGCCTATGGCTACACCTTC. Its protein is CASSSVGTAYGYTF.

This chain uses TRBV3-1 (or the pseudogene TRBV3-2) with TRBJ2-5; maybe TRBD2 (5 bases). V lost 4 bases and J 5 bases, leaving 11 bases between the germline ends. This CDR3 has 13 residues. CDR1 and CDR2 from the germline V gene are LGHDT and YNNKEL (reference sequence). The CDR3 region is CASSPWERETQYF. The CDR3 coding sequence is TGTGCCAGCAGCCCCTGGGAGCGGGAGACCCAGTACTTC.

The chain joins TRBV12-5 to TRBJ1-5, with D maybe TRBD1 (6 bases). CDR3 length equals 15 residues. Trimming pared 5 bases from V and 4 bases from J, leaving 15 bases between. CDR1 is LGHNT, CDR2 FRNRAP, per germline. The CDR3 here is CASGLRDKMNQPQHF. In DNA, the CDR3 is TGTGCTAGTGGTCTCCGGGACAAAATGAATCAGCCCCAGCATTTT.

CDR3 region: CASSQRGGQGEPLHF. CDR3 nucleotide sequence: TGTGCCAGCAGCCAGCGCGGGGGACAGGGGGAACCCCTCCACTTT. The chain employs TRBV3-1 (or the pseudogene TRBV3-2) and TRBJ1-6; 11 nucleotides align to TRBD1. The CDR3 is 15 residues long. V dropped 3 bases and J dropped 12; count of bases not matched to a gene: 7. CDR1 is LGHDT, CDR2 YNNKEL, per germline (reference sequence).

The V call is TRBV19, the J call TRBJ2-2; 8 bases are a match to TRBD1. CDR1 and CDR2 from the germline V gene are LNHDA and SQIVND (reference sequence). V dropped 5 bases and J dropped 3; count of bases not matched to a gene: 5. CDR3 size: 15 residues. This chain's CDR3 is CASSRYRGDTGELFF. CDR3 in DNA: TGTGCCAGTAGTCGTTACAGGGGGGACACCGGGGAGCTGTTTTTT.

This chain uses TRBV12-3 or TRBV12-4 with TRBJ1-2; a weak D match, TRBD1 (5 bases). V was clipped by 3 bases and J by 6 bases, with 11 bases between them. The CDR3 loop spans 13 amino acids. CDR3 nucleotide sequence: TGTGCCAGCAGTTTCAGGGTGAGCCATGGCTACACCTTC. Residues: CASSFRVSHGYTF.

This clone showed up just a few times. The gene calls are TRBV5-1 and TRBJ2-3; TRBD2 agrees at 13 bases. The length of the CDR3 is 16 residues. V gave up 4 bases and J gave up 4 bases; unmatched junction bases: 6. Germline V CDR1 and CDR2: SGHRS, YFSETQ. CDR3 sequence reads: CASSTRLAGGADTQYF. The CDR3 region has the DNA TGCGCCAGCAGCACACGACTAGCGGGGGGAGCAGATACGCAGTATTTT.

This clone has only a few counts. The rearrangement uses TRBV4-3 and TRBJ2-3; 14 nucleotides match TRBD2. Germline loops: CDR1 LGHNA, CDR2 YSLEER. The CDR3 runs 17 residues. Unmatched junction bases numbered 5, after V lost 2 bases and J lost 4 bases. CDR3 DNA sequence: TGCGCCAGCAGCCAATCCTTGACTAGCGGGGGGGCAGATACGCAGTATTTT. Protein product: CASSQSLTSGGADTQYF.

The chain uses TRBV27 and TRBJ1-5; possibly TRBD1 for D (5 bases). The CDR3 length is 17 residues. Germline lookup yields CDR1 MNHEY and CDR2 SMNVEV (reference sequence). V was shortened by 3 bases and J by 5 bases, with 20 bases between the two germline ends. CDR3 in amino acids: CASSFRGVLGADQPQHF. The CDR3 DNA sequence: TGTGCCAGCAGTTTCCGTGGGGTTCTAGGGGCGGATCAGCCCCAGCATTTT.

The J gene is TRBJ2-7, the V gene TRBV30; no definite D call. CDR1 is GTSNPN, CDR2 SVGIG, per germline (reference sequence). The CDR3 length is 11 residues. V lost 5 bases to trimming and J lost 4 bases, with 9 bases between them. In DNA form, the CDR3 reads TGTGCCTGGGCTAGTGAGTACGAGCAGTACTTC. The encoded protein is CAWASEYEQYF.

The chain links TRBV5-6 to TRBJ1-3; 12 nucleotides agree with TRBD1. CDR3 length: 17 residues. Germline CDR1 and CDR2: SGHDT and YYEEEE. The junction had 5 bases not matched to a gene; V was cut back by 0 bases and J by 4 bases. The CDR3 is CASSLGQGQGAGNTIYF. CDR3 nucleotide sequence: TGTGCCAGCAGCTTGGGTCAGGGACAGGGGGCAGGAAACACCATATATTTT.

V usage is TRBV30 and J usage is TRBJ1-1; D remains unclear. CDR1 and CDR2 from the germline V gene are GTSNPN and SVGIG (reference sequence). The CDR3 spans 14 residues. V gave up 1 base and J gave up 0 bases, with 9 bases separating them. In nucleotides, the CDR3 is TGTGCCTGGAGTGAGGAGACGGTGAACACTGAAGCTTTCTTT. This sequence encodes CAWSEETVNTEAFF.

The CDR3 loop is CASRTDRGGSYNSPLHF. The CDR3 DNA sequence: TGTGCCAGCAGAACCGACAGGGGTGGTTCCTATAATTCACCCCTCCACTTT. The chain links TRBV5-4 to TRBJ1-6, with TRBD1 matching over 8 bases. This CDR3 spans 17 amino acids. Looked up from germline, CDR1 is SGHNT and CDR2 is YYREEE (reference sequence). V lost 5 bases, J lost 1 base, and 8 bases stayed unmatched.

The J gene is TRBJ1-5, the V gene TRBV15; tentatively, D is TRBD1 (6 bases). With 1 base removed from V and 0 bases from J, the gap between germline ends came to 13 bases. Germline CDR1 LNHNV, CDR2 YYDKDF (reference sequence). The CDR3 consists of 17 residues. The CDR3 loop reads CATSRGRTGLSNQPQHF. Here the CDR3 DNA reads TGTGCCACCAGCAGAGGGCGCACAGGGCTTAGCAATCAGCCCCAGCATTTT. Complete variable domain (other parts from reference TRBV15 and TRBJ1-5): DAMVIQNPRYQVTQFGKPVTLSCSQTLNHNVMYWYQQKSSQAPKLLFHYYDKDFNNEADTPDNFQSRRPNTSFCFLDIRSPGLGDTAMYLCATSRGRTGLSNQPQHFGDGTRLSIL.

The V call is TRBV19, the J call TRBJ1-5; D gene ambiguous. This CDR3 is built from 13 residues. Germline V lookup: CDR1 LNHDA, CDR2 SQIVND (reference sequence). The V gene lost 5 bases and the J gene lost 0 bases, with 5 bases spanning the gap. The CDR3 DNA reads as TGTGCCAGTAGTGGGAGTAGCAATCAGCCCCAGCATTTT. It encodes CASSGSSNQPQHF.

In its sample, this clone was seen once. V is TRBV19 and J is TRBJ1-5; D uncertain. V was cut by 5 bases and J by 0 bases, with 11 bases left in between. This CDR3 comprises 15 residues. The germline V gene has CDR1 LNHDA and CDR2 SQIVND (reference sequence). The CDR3: CASSVEGVSNQPQHF. DNA of the CDR3: TGTGCCAGTAGTGTGGAGGGCGTTAGCAATCAGCCCCAGCATTTT.